This TCR beta chain was identified in a study of cytomegalovirus exposure and HLA in healthy donors. V shed 3 bases, J shed 4 bases, and the junction held 9 bases outside the gene matches. CDR1 MNHEY and CDR2 SMNVEV come from the germline V gene (reference sequence). There are 16 residues in the CDR3. Here immunoSEQ multiplex PCR was the method, and the copy in TCRdb shows in-frame clones only, minus some. Here the sample spans around 150,000 clones, 84% being singletons. The clonotype originates from a young man in good health and CMV-seropositive. Sequenced input: PBMCs. This chain connects TRBV27 to TRBJ1-2, with TRBD1 matching 9 bases. CDR3 protein: CASSFLGTGSIYGYTF. Here the CDR3 DNA reads TGTGCCAGCAGTTTCCTCGGGACAGGGTCGATCTATGGCTACACCTTC.